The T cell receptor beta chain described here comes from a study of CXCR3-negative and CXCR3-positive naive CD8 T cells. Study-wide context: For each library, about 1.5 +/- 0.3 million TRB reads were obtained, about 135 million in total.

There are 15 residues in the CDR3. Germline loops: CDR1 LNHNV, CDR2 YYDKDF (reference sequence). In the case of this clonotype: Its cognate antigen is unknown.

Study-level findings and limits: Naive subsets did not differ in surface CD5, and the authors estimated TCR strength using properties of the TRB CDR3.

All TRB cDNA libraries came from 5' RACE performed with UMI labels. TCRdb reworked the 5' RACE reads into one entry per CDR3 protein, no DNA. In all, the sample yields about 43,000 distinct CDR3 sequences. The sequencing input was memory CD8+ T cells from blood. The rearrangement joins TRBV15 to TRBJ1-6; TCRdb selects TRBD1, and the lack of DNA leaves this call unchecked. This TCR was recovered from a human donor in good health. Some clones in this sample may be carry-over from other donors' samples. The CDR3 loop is CATSRETGTTAPLHF.